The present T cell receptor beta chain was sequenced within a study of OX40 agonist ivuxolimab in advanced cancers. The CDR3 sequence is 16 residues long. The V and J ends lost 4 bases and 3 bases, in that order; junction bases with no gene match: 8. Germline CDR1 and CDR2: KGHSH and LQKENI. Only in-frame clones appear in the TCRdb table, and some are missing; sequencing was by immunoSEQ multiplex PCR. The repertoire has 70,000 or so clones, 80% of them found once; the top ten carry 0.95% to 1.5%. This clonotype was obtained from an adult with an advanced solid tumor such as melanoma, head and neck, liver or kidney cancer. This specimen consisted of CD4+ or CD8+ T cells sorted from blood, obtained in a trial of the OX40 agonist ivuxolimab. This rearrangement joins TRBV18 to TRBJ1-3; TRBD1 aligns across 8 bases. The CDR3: CASSRNQGALGNTIYF. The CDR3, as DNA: TGTGCCAGCTCACGAAATCAGGGGGCGCTTGGAAACACCATATATTTT.